This is a list of T cell receptor beta chains from one sample in a study of siplizumab effects on memory and regulatory T cells. The repertoire was sequenced with immunoSEQ multiplex PCR; TCRdb's copy has only in-frame clones and lacks some. Of about 50,000 clones listed, more than 75% are singletons. The material sequenced was naive CD8+ T cells sorted from blood. These receptors came from a human donor in good health. Both conserved end residues are part of each CDR3. The D gene is left open where the match is weak. Not every row has a clone size; where given, it reads once, few, many or a size class.

clone size | D gene | J gene | V gene | CDR3 DNA | CDR3 protein
- | - | TRBJ2-2 | TRBV5-1 | TGCGCCAGCAGCTTCAATAGCAGGACCGGGGAGCTGTTTTTT | CASSFNSRTGELFF
- | TRBD1 | TRBJ1-1 | TRBV6-5 | TGTGCCAGCAGACCGGGACAGGGTAACACTGAAGCTTTCTTT | CASRPGQGNTEAFF
- | - | TRBJ2-4 | TRBV12-5 | TGTGCTAGTTCCGGAGTGACCGACTCCGCTCCTTCGGACATTCAGTACTTC | CASSGVTDSAPSDIQYF
- | TRBD2 | TRBJ2-7 | TRBV27 | TGTGCCAGCAGTTTCCTCCCCGCGGGGGGGCAGTACTTC | CASSFLPAGGQYF
- | - | TRBJ2-5 | TRBV7-9 | TGTGCCAGCAGCCAATATCTCGAGACCCAGTACTTC | CASSQYLETQYF
- | - | TRBJ1-2 | TRBV6-5 | TGTGCCAGCAGTTACTCGGCGGGGATACTGGACTATGGCTACACCTTC | CASSYSAGILDYGYTF
- | - | TRBJ1-2 | TRBV27 | TGTGCCAGCAGTCTAGGACAGCACTATGGCTACACCTTC | CASSLGQHYGYTF
few | - | TRBJ1-5 | TRBV2 | TGTGCCAGCAGTACCGGGACCCTCTTCCAGCCCCAGCATTTT | CASSTGTLFQPQHF
- | TRBD1 | TRBJ1-4 | TRBV5-1 | TGCGCCAGCAGCTTGGCAGGGGGCACTAATGAAAAACTGTTTTTT | CASSLAGGTNEKLFF
- | - | TRBJ2-2 | TRBV21-1 | TGTGCCAGCAGCAAATTGGACCGGCCCCTTCTGACCGGGGAGCTGTTTTTT | CASSKLDRPLLTGELFF
- | - | TRBJ2-7 | TRBV5-8 | TGTGCCAGCAGAACTGACCACGAGCAGTACTTC | CASRTDHEQYF
- | - | TRBJ1-4 | TRBV18 | TGTGCCAGCTCACCAGCTGGGACGAATGAAAAACTGTTTTTT | CASSPAGTNEKLFF
- | TRBD1 | TRBJ1-5 | TRBV2 | TGTGCCAGCTACAGGGGGCAGGGGAGTCAGCCCCAGCATTTT | CASYRGQGSQPQHF
- | - | TRBJ1-2 | TRBV6-4 | TGTGCCAGCAGTGACTCTAAAACAGGGCTTCGCTATGGCTACACCTTC | CASSDSKTGLRYGYTF
- | - | TRBJ2-7 | TRBV27 | TGTGCCAGCAGTTATGGGGGGGCTATCCCCTACGAGCAGTACTTC | CASSYGGAIPYEQYF
- | - | TRBJ1-5 | TRBV4-1 | TGCGCCAGCAGCCAAGATGGGGGGGCTGGCAATCAGCCCCAGCATTTT | CASSQDGGAGNQPQHF
- | - | TRBJ1-1 | TRBV6-1 | TGTGCCAGCAGTCTAAGACAGGACTACACTGAAGCTTTCTTT | CASSLRQDYTEAFF
once | - | TRBJ2-7 | TRBV2 | TGTGCCAGCAGTGTTCAAGGGACCGCCAGGTACGAGCAGTACTTC | CASSVQGTARYEQYF
- | - | TRBJ1-1 | TRBV7-3 | TGTGCCAGCAGCCCAAGTCTGGGGAACACTGAAGCTTTCTTT | CASSPSLGNTEAFF
- | - | TRBJ1-1 | TRBV19 | TGTGCCAGTAGTATATCCCAGAACACTGAAGCTTTCTTT | CASSISQNTEAFF
once | - | TRBJ1-1 | TRBV7-9 | TGTGCCAGCAGCTCTTCTACCTGGGGCACTGAAGCTTTCTTT | CASSSSTWGTEAFF
- | TRBD2 | TRBJ2-3 | TRBV9 | TGTGCCAGCGGTCCAATAGCGGGAGACGCAGATACGCAGTATTTT | CASGPIAGDADTQYF
- | TRBD2 | TRBJ2-1 | TRBV7-2 | TGTGCCAGCAGCTTAGCAGCGGGGGTCTACAATGAGCAGTTCTTC | CASSLAAGVYNEQFF
- | TRBD1 | TRBJ1-2 | TRBV29-1 | TGCAGCGTGTCCCCGGGACAGGGGAGCTATGGCTACACCTTC | CSVSPGQGSYGYTF
once | TRBD1 | TRBJ2-7 | TRBV5-6 | TGTGCCAGCAGCGCACTCTGGTCATCAGGGGGCTACGAGCAGTACTTC | CASSALWSSGGYEQYF
- | - | TRBJ2-6 | TRBV19 | TGTGCCAGTAGTATCATCTCTGGGGCCAACGTCCTGACTTTC | CASSIISGANVLTF
- | - | TRBJ2-5 | TRBV13 | TGTGCCAGCAGCCTAGCGACAGAGACCCAGTACTTC | CASSLATETQYF
once | - | TRBJ1-5 | TRBV4-1 | TGCGCCAGCAGCCAAGGGGTGGCCCAGCCCCAGCATTTT | CASSQGVAQPQHF
- | - | TRBJ1-2 | TRBV27 | TGTGCCAGCAGTTTATCGGAGGGATATGGCTACACCTTC | CASSLSEGYGYTF
once | TRBD1 | TRBJ1-4 | TRBV29-1 | TGCAGCGTCTGGGGACAGGGCGGTGAAAAACTGTTTTTT | CSVWGQGGEKLFF
- | - | TRBJ2-3 | TRBV27 | TGTGCCAGCAGTTGGGGGGCGAGCACAGATACGCAGTATTTT | CASSWGASTDTQYF
few | TRBD1 | TRBJ1-2 | TRBV7-9 | TGTGCCAGCATCCTTACCGGGACAGACGCTAACTATGGCTACACCTTC | CASILTGTDANYGYTF
- | TRBD2 | TRBJ2-1 | TRBV19 | TGTGCCAGTAGTAGCGGGGGGGCCGACTACAATGAGCAGTTCTTC | CASSSGGADYNEQFF
- | TRBD1 | TRBJ2-2 | TRBV15 | TGTGCCACCAGCAGAGATCCCCCAGACAGGGGCGCCCTACTGTTTTTT | CATSRDPPDRGALLFF
- | - | TRBJ2-5 | TRBV7-9 | TGTGCCAGCAGCTTACCTCAAGCGTACCAAGAGACCCAGTACTTC | CASSLPQAYQETQYF
- | TRBD1 | TRBJ2-7 | TRBV5-4 | TGTGCCAGCAGCTCGTCGGGACAGCACTACGAGCAGTACTTC | CASSSSGQHYEQYF
- | - | TRBJ2-7 | TRBV2 | TGTGCCAGCTACGACGTTGGAGTCTACTCCTACGAGCAGTACTTC | CASYDVGVYSYEQYF
- | - | TRBJ2-2 | TRBV7-9 | TGTGCCAGCAGCTCCTCTTTCTTAGCAGCAGGGAGGAGCACCGGGGAGCTGTTTTTT | CASSSSFLAAGRSTGELFF
- | TRBD2 | TRBJ2-7 | TRBV25-1 | TGTGCCAGCAGTGGCAACCGGGGACTAGCGGGAGTCGAGCAGTACTTC | CASSGNRGLAGVEQYF
- | TRBD2 | TRBJ2-7 | TRBV27 | TGTGCCAGCAGTTCGATAGCGGGGGGCTCCTACGAGCAGTACTTC | CASSSIAGGSYEQYF
- | - | TRBJ2-7 | TRBV25-1 | TGTGCCAGCAGTGACTTTGACTACGAGCAGTACTTC | CASSDFDYEQYF
- | - | TRBJ1-1 | TRBV4-1 | TGCGCCAGCAGCCAGGTGGCATCAGCCCCCATGAACACTGAAGCTTTCTTT | CASSQVASAPMNTEAFF
- | - | TRBJ2-5 | TRBV5-1 | TGCGCCAGCAGCTTGGGACATGGACAGGAGGGGGAGACCCAGTACTTC | CASSLGHGQEGETQYF